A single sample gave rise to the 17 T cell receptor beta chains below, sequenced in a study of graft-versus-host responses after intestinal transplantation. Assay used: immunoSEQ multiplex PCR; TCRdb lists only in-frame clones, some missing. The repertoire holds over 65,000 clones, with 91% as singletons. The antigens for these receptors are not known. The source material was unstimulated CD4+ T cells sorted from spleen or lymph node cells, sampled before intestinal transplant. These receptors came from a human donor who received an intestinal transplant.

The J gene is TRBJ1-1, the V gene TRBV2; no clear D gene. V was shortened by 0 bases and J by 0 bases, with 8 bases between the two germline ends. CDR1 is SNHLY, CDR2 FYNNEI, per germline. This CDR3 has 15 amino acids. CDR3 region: CASSEASTVNTEAFF. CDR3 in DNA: TGTGCCAGCAGTGAAGCGAGCACGGTGAACACTGAAGCTTTCTTT. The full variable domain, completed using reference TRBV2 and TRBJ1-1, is EPEVTQTPSHQVTQMGQEVILRCVPISNHLYFYWYRQILGQKVEFLVSFYNNEISEKSEIFDDQFSVERPDGSNFTLKIRSTKLEDSAMYFCASSEASTVNTEAFFGQGTRLTVV.

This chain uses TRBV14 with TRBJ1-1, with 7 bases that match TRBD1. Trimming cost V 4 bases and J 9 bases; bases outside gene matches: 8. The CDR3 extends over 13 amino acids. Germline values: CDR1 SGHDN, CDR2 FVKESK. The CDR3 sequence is CASSPTGSVKAFF. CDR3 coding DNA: TGTGCCAGCAGCCCGACAGGGAGCGTTAAAGCTTTCTTT. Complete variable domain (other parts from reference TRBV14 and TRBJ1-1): EAGVTQFPSHSVIEKGQTVTLRCDPISGHDNLYWYRRVMGKEIKFLLHFVKESKQDESGMPNNRFLAERTGGTYSTLKVQPAELEDSGVYFCASSPTGSVKAFFGQGTRLTVV.

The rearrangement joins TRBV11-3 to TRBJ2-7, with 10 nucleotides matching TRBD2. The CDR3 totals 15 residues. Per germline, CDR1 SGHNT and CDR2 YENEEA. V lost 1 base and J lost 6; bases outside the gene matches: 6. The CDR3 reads CASSLAAGGPGEQYF. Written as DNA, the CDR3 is TGTGCCAGCAGCTTAGCAGCGGGGGGGCCCGGCGAGCAGTACTTC.

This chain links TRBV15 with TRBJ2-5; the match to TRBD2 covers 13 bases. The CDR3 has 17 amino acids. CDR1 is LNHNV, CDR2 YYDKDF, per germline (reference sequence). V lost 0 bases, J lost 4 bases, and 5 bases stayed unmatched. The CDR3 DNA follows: TGTGCCACCAGCAGAGAAGGGAGACTAGCGGGGGGAGAGACCCAGTACTTC. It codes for CATSREGRLAGGETQYF.

DNA of the CDR3: TGTGCCTGGAAGCGGGGGGATAGCACCGGGGAGCTGTTTTTT. Its protein product is CAWKRGDSTGELFF. The rearrangement joins TRBV30 to TRBJ2-2; TRBD2 matches 9 bases. Losses at the gene ends were 4 bases for V and 4 bases for J; bases not matched to a gene: 4. CDR3 length: 14 amino acids. Germline assignment: CDR1 GTSNPN and CDR2 SVGIG (reference sequence).

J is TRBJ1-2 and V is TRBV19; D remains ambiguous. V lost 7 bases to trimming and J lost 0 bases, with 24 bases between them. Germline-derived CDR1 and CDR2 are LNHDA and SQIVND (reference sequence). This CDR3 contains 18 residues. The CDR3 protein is CASTLYGGREQANYGYTF. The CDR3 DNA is TGTGCCAGTACCCTATATGGAGGTCGTGAGCAAGCTAACTATGGCTACACCTTC.

The chain's CDR3 is CASSQGLRETQYF. In nucleotides, the CDR3 is TGTGCCAGCAGCCAAGGACTAAGGGAGACCCAGTACTTC. The chain employs TRBV14 and TRBJ2-5; D might be TRBD2 (5 bases). Germline V gives CDR1 SGHDN, CDR2 FVKESK. This CDR3 contains 13 residues. Trimming took 1 base from V and 5 from J, leaving 8 bases between them.

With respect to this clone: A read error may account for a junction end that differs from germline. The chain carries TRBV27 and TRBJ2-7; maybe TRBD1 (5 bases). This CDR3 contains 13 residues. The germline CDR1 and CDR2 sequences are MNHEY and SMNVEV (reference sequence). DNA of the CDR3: TGTGCCAGCAGTTGGGGCTCCTACTACGAGCAGTGCTTC. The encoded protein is CASSWGSYYEQCF.

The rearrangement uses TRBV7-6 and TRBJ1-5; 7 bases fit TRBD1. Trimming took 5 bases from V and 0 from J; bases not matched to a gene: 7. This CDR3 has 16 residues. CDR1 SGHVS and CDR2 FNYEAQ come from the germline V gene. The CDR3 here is CASSPEQGYSNQPQHF. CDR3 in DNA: TGTGCCAGCAGCCCGGAACAGGGGTATAGCAATCAGCCCCAGCATTTT.

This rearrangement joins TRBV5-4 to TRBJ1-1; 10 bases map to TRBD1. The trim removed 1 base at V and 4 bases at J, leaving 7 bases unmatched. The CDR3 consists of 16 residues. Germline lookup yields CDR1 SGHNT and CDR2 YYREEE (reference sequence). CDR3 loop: CASSLRAGTGVTEAFF. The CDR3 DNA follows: TGTGCCAGCAGCTTGCGGGCCGGGACAGGGGTCACTGAAGCTTTCTTT. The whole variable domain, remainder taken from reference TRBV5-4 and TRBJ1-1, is ETGVTQSPTHLIKTRGQQVTLRCSSQSGHNTVSWYQQALGQGPQFIFQYYREEENGRGNFPPRFSGLQFPNYSSELNVNALELDDSALYLCASSLRAGTGVTEAFFGQGTRLTVV.

The CDR3 sequence is CATSNGTVRTGANVLTF. For the CDR3, the DNA is TGTGCCACCAGCAACGGGACAGTGAGAACGGGGGCCAACGTCCTGACTTTC. The chain recombines TRBV15 with TRBJ2-6; 7 bases agree with TRBD1. V shed 4 bases, J shed 4 bases, and the junction held 10 bases outside the gene matches. CDR3 size: 17 residues. The germline gives CDR1 LNHNV, CDR2 YYDKDF (reference sequence).

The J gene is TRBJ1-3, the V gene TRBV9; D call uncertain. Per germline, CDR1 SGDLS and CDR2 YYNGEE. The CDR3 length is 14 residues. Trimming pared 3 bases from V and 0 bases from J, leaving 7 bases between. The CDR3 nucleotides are TGTGCCAGCAGCGAGGCGGGCTCTGGAAACACCATATATTTT. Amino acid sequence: CASSEAGSGNTIYF.

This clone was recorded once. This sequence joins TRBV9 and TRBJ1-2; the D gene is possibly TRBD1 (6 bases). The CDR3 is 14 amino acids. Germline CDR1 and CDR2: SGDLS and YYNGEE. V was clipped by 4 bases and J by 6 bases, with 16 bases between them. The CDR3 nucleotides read TGTGCCAGCAGCAAAACAGGGTTACGCCATGGCTACACCTTC. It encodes CASSKTGLRHGYTF.

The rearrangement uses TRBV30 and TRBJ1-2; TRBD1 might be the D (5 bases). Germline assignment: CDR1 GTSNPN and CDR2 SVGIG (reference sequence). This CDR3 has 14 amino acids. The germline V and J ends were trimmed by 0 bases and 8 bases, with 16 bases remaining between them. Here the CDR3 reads CAWSVPGNLGGYTF. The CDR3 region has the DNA TGTGCCTGGAGTGTACCAGGGAATTTGGGAGGCTACACCTTC.

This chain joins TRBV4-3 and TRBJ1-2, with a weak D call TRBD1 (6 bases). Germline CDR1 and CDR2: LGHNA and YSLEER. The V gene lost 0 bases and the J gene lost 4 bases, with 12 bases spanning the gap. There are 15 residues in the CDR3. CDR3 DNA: TGCGCCAGCAGCCAAGATTGGGGGGGCACCTATGGCTACACCTTC. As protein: CASSQDWGGTYGYTF.

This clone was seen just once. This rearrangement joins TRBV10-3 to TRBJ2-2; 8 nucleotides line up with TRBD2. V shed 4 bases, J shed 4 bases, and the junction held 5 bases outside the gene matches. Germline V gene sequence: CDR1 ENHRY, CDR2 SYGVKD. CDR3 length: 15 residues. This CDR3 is CAISGLARATGELFF. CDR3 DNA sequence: TGTGCCATCAGTGGACTAGCGCGGGCCACCGGGGAGCTGTTTTTT.

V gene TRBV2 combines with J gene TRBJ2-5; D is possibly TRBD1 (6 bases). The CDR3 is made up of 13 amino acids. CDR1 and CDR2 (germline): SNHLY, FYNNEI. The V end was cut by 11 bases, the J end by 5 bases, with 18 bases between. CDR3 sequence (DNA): TGTGCCGGGAACAGGGTCCCGGAGGAGACCCAGTACTTC. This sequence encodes CAGNRVPEETQYF.